A selection of T cell receptor beta chains follows, all from one sample in a study of follicular helper T cells after annual influenza vaccination. Assay used: immunoSEQ multiplex PCR; TCRdb lists only in-frame clones, some missing. Of roughly 7,000 clones in the sample, around 86% were seen once. The sample here was CXCR5- memory CD4+ T cells sorted from blood, taken 7 days after influenza vaccination. These receptors all come from an adult who received the influenza vaccine. The CDR3 runs from the conserved cysteine through the conserved F or W.

j_call v_call cdr3_aa
TRBJ2-2 TRBV11-3 CASSLDRPGGGELFF
TRBJ2-3 TRBV4-2 CASSQVAITSTDTQYF
TRBJ1-1 TRBV19 CASSLQGGVTEAFF
TRBJ1-5 TRBV18 CASSFGQSNQPQHF
TRBJ1-5 TRBV7-2 CASSSQDTQPQHF
TRBJ1-2 TRBV7-9 CASSLSSGKPHYGYTF
TRBJ2-2 TRBV7-2 CASSLNFRSMYTGELFF
TRBJ2-1 TRBV2 CARRSGTSCNEQFF
TRBJ2-1 TRBV11-3 CASSFPTNNEQFF
TRBJ1-5 TRBV6-6 CASSYSSRDNQPQHF
TRBJ1-6 TRBV15 CATSFSYNSPLHF
TRBJ2-7 TRBV5-8 CASRRTGTYEQYF
TRBJ2-7 TRBV6-6 CASRGSAEQYF
TRBJ1-6 TRBV25-1 CASSDNGPALHF
TRBJ2-1 TRBV5-8 CASTPGPGGPFLEQFF
TRBJ2-7 TRBV15 CATSRDGQGGVSYEQYF
TRBJ2-3 TRBV10-3 CAISLGRSQGADTQYF
TRBJ2-5 TRBV4-1 CASSQGRTGGQETQYF
TRBJ2-2 TRBV5-1 CASSLGWGRSGELFF
TRBJ2-3 TRBV5-1 CASSSGRISHTDTQYF
TRBJ2-5 TRBV7-2 CASSPSGVWQETQYF
TRBJ2-3 TRBV19 CASNPPGLRDTQYF
TRBJ2-2 TRBV10-3 CAISRGATGELFF
TRBJ2-5 TRBV5-1 CASSLGRGRETQYF
TRBJ2-4 TRBV2 CASSEGLLAKNIQYF
TRBJ1-2 TRBV5-6 CASSARGTANYGYTF
TRBJ1-2 TRBV6-1 CASSAGTGFGYTF
TRBJ1-1 TRBV5-1 CASRGEVTATEAFF
TRBJ1-2 TRBV7-2 CASSLAGNYGYTF
TRBJ2-5 TRBV7-2 CASSWTSGEETQYF
TRBJ2-3 TRBV19 CASSVTGTDTQYF